Below are 13 T cell receptor beta chains sequenced from a single sample in a study of cytomegalovirus exposure and HLA in healthy donors. Primers: 60 Vbeta forward and 13 Jbeta reverse. Libraries were prepared by immunoSEQ multiplex PCR; TCRdb keeps only in-frame clonotypes and omits some of them. The sample carries approximately 200,000 clones, around 80% recorded once. Sequencing used PBMCs. Receptors were obtained from a young man in good health and CMV-seronegative.

A remark on this clone: This sample includes further DNA sequences coding for the same CDR3. The chain combines TRBV19 with TRBJ2-7, with 8 bases matching TRBD1. The V gene's germline CDR1 is LNHDA and CDR2 SQIVND (reference sequence). V trimming: 6 bases; J trimming: 0 bases; junction bases outside the gene matches: 7. The CDR3 has 15 amino acids. For the CDR3, the DNA is TGTGCCAGTAGCGCAGGGACAGGACCCTCCTACGAGCAGTACTTC. Its protein product is CASSAGTGPSYEQYF.

The rearrangement uses TRBV28 and TRBJ2-1; 11 positions match TRBD2. With V trimmed by 4 bases and J by 3 bases, 8 bases remained unmatched. The CDR3 runs 17 residues. Germline CDR1 reads MDHEN; CDR2 reads SYDVKM. The CDR3 spells CASSSRLAGKDYNEQFF. The CDR3 nucleotides are TGTGCCAGCAGTTCACGACTAGCGGGGAAAGACTACAATGAGCAGTTCTTC.

The chain joins TRBV19 to TRBJ1-5; perhaps TRBD1 as D (6 bases). Germline-derived CDR1 and CDR2 are LNHDA and SQIVND (reference sequence). Trimming left V 5 bases short and J 7 bases short, with 21 bases between. The CDR3 covers 16 residues. The CDR3 protein is CASSVTGQLGKQPQHF. The CDR3 bases are TGTGCCAGTAGTGTGACGGGACAACTGGGTAAACAGCCCCAGCATTTT.

This clone was observed a few times. The J gene is TRBJ2-2, the V gene TRBV10-3; no firm D call. V was cut by 7 bases and J by 1 base, with 4 bases left in between. The CDR3 runs 12 residues. Germline-derived CDR1 and CDR2 are ENHRY and SYGVKD. CDR3 nucleotide sequence: TGTGCCATCACGAGGAACACCGGGGAGCTGTTTTTT. Translating it yields CAITRNTGELFF.

Written as DNA, the CDR3 is TGTGCCAGCAGCCTAATGGAGACCCAGTACTTC. Its translation is CASSLMETQYF. The chain joins TRBV7-9 to TRBJ2-5, with no clear D. This CDR3 comprises 11 residues. Per the germline V gene, CDR1 is SEHNR and CDR2 is FQNEAQ (reference sequence). V lost 5 bases to trimming and J lost 5 bases, with 6 bases between them.

The CDR3: CASSLVSSATNEKLFF. CDR3 DNA sequence: TGCGCCAGCAGCTTGGTTTCGTCTGCAACTAATGAAAAACTGTTTTTT. V and J are TRBV5-1 and TRBJ1-4; D is ambiguous. Germline V gene sequence: CDR1 SGHRS, CDR2 YFSETQ. Trimming took 0 bases from V and 0 from J, leaving 9 bases between them. The CDR3 is made up of 16 amino acids. The full variable domain, with the rest looked up from reference TRBV5-1 and TRBJ1-4, is KAGVTQTPRYLIKTRGQQVTLSCSPISGHRSVSWYQQTPGQGLQFLFEYFSETQRNKGNFPGRFSGRQFSNSRSEMNVSTLELGDSALYLCASSLVSSATNEKLFFGSGTQLSVL.

The rearrangement links TRBV29-1 to TRBJ1-6; a possible D gene is TRBD1 (5 bases). This CDR3 region has 13 residues. Germline V lookup: CDR1 SQVTM, CDR2 ANQGSEA. With 5 bases removed from V and 9 bases from J, the gap between germline ends came to 14 bases. This chain's CDR3 is CSVSGGGGSPLHF. The CDR3 bases are TGCAGCGTTTCGGGAGGCGGGGGTTCACCCCTCCACTTT.

The rearrangement joins TRBV28 to TRBJ2-7, with 9 bases identical to TRBD2. Germline loops: CDR1 MDHEN, CDR2 SYDVKM. The CDR3 extends over 17 amino acids. J lost 5 bases, V lost 1 base, and 12 bases had no gene match. CDR3: CASSLLAGEIFSHEQYF. In DNA form, the CDR3 reads TGTGCCAGCAGTTTATTAGCGGGAGAGATATTTTCCCACGAGCAGTACTTC.

The chain employs TRBV4-1 and TRBJ2-1; D uncertain. CDR1 is MGHRA and CDR2 is YSYEKL in the germline V gene. V dropped 1 base and J dropped 7 bases, with 14 bases sitting between them. This CDR3 is 15 amino acids long. For the CDR3, the DNA is TGCGCCAGCAGCCAAGGATACCCAGCGCGGAATGAGCAGTTCTTC. It specifies CASSQGYPARNEQFF.

In this sample, this clone turned up a few times. The gene calls are TRBV18 and TRBJ1-2; a weak D match, TRBD1 (6 bases). CDR1 and CDR2 from the germline V gene are KGHSH and LQKENI. This CDR3 has 14 amino acids. Trimming left V 1 base short and J 3 bases short, with 9 bases between. This chain's CDR3 is CASSPLPGDYGYTF. The CDR3 region has the DNA TGTGCCAGCTCACCACTTCCAGGGGACTATGGCTACACCTTC.

This chain uses TRBV28 with TRBJ2-7, with 9 bases that match TRBD1. The CDR3 covers 14 residues. With V trimmed by 2 bases and J by 2 bases, 1 base remained unmatched. CDR1 and CDR2 from the germline V gene are MDHEN and SYDVKM. CDR3 region: CASSLTGGAYEQYF. CDR3 nucleotides: TGTGCCAGCAGTTTAACAGGGGGCGCCTACGAGCAGTACTTC.

This chain uses TRBV27 with TRBJ2-7, with a weak D call TRBD1 (5 bases). From germline, CDR1 is MNHEY and CDR2 SMNVEV (reference sequence). The V and J ends lost 11 bases and 3 bases respectively, with 29 bases between them. The CDR3 totals 17 residues. The CDR3 coding sequence is TGTGCCTCATCGCCCTCTTTCCAAGGACATAATAACTACGAGCAGTACTTC. Protein product: CASSPSFQGHNNYEQYF.

V gene TRBV10-2 combines with J gene TRBJ2-7, with 7 bases that match TRBD2. Germline values: CDR1 WSHSY, CDR2 SAAADI. V shed 3 bases, J shed 9 bases, and the junction held 14 bases outside the gene matches. The CDR3 is made up of 15 amino acids. The CDR3 DNA follows: TGCGCCAGCAGTGAAGGGCCTAGCGGTACCACGCGGCAGTACTTC. Residues: CASSEGPSGTTRQYF.